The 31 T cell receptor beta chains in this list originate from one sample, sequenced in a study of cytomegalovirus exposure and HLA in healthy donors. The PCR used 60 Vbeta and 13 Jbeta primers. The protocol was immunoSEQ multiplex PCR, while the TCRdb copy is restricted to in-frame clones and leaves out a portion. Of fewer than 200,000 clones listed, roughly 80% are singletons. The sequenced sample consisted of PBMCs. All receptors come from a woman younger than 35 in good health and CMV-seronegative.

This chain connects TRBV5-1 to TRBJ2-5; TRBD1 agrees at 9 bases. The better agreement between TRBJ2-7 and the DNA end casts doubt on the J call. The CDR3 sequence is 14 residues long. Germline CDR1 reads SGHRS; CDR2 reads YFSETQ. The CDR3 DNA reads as TGCGCCAGCAACACCGGGACAGGGACCTACGAGCAGTACTTC. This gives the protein CASNTGTGTYEQYF.

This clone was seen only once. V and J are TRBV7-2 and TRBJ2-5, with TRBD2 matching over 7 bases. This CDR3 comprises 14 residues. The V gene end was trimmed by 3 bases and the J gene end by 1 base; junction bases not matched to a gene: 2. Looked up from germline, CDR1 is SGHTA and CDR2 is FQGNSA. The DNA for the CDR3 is TGTGCCAGCAGCTTTAGCGGGTCCCAAGAGACCCAGTACTTC. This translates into CASSFSGSQETQYF.

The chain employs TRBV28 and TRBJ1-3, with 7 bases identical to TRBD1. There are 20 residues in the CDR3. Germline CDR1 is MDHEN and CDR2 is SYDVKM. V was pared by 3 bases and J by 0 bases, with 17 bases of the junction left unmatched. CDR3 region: CASSFKRETGIRLSGNTIYF. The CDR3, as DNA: TGTGCCAGCAGTTTTAAAAGGGAGACAGGGATCCGTCTCTCTGGAAACACCATATATTTT.

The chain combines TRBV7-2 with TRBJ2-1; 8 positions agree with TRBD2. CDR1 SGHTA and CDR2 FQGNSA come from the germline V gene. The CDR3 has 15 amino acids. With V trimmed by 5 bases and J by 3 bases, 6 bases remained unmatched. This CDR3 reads CASSLGAGGYNEQFF. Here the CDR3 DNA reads TGTGCCAGCAGCCTGGGGGCGGGAGGCTACAATGAGCAGTTCTTC.

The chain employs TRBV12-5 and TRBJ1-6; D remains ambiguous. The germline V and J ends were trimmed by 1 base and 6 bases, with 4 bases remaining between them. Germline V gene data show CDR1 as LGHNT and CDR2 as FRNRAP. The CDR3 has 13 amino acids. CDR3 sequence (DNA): TGTGCTAGTGGTTTGGGACTTAATTCACCCCTCCACTTT. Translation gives CASGLGLNSPLHF. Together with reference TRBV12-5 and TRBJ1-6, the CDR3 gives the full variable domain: DARVTQTPRHKVTEMGQEVTMRCQPILGHNTVFWYRQTMMQGLELLAYFRNRAPLDDSGMPKDRFSAEMPDATLATLKIQPSEPRDSAVYFCASGLGLNSPLHFGNGTRLTVT.

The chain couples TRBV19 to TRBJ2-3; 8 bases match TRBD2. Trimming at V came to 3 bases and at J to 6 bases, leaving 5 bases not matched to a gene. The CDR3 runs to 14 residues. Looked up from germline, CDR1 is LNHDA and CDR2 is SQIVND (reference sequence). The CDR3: CASSMLTGGDTQYF. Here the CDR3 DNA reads TGTGCCAGTAGTATGCTAACGGGAGGGGATACGCAGTATTTT.

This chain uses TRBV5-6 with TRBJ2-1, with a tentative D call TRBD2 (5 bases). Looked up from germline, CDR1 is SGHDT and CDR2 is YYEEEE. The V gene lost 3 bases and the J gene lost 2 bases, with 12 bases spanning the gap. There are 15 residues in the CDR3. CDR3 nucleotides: TGTGCCAGCAGCTGGACTGATATTACCTACAATGAGCAGTTCTTC. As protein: CASSWTDITYNEQFF.

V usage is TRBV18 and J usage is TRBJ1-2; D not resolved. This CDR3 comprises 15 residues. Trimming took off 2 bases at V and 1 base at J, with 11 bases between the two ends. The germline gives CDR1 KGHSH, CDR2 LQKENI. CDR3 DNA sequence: TGTGCCAGCTCACCAGTGGCACAGAGTAACTATGGCTACACCTTC. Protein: CASSPVAQSNYGYTF.

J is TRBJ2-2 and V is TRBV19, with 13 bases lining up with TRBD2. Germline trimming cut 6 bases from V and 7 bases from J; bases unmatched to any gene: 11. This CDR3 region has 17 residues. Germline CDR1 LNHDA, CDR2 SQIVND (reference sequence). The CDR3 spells CASSPGRTSGSFGELFF. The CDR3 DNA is TGTGCCAGTAGCCCGGGAAGGACTAGCGGGAGTTTCGGGGAGCTGTTTTTT. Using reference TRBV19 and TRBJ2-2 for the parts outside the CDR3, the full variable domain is DGGITQSPKYLFRKEGQNVTLSCEQNLNHDAMYWYRQDPGQGLRLIYYSQIVNDFQKGDIAEGYSVSREKKESFPLTVTSAQKNPTAFYLCASSPGRTSGSFGELFFGEGSRLTVL.

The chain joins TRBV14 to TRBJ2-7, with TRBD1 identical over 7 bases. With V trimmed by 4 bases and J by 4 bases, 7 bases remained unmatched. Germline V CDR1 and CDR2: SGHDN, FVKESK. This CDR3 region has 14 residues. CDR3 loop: CASSRWTGRYEQYF. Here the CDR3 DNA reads TGTGCCAGCAGCCGCTGGACAGGCAGATACGAGCAGTACTTC. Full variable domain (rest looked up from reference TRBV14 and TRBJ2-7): EAGVTQFPSHSVIEKGQTVTLRCDPISGHDNLYWYRRVMGKEIKFLLHFVKESKQDESGMPNNRFLAERTGGTYSTLKVQPAELEDSGVYFCASSRWTGRYEQYFGPGTRLTVT.

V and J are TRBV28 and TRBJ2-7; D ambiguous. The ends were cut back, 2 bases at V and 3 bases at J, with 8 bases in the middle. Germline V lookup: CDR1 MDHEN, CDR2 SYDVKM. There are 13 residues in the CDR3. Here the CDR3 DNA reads TGTGCCAGCAGTTTAGCGGCGTACTACGAGCAGTACTTC. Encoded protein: CASSLAAYYEQYF.

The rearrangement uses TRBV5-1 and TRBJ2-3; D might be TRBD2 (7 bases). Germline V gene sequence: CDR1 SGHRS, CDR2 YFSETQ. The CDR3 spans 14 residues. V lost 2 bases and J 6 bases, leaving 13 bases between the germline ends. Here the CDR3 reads CASSLGGGADTQYF. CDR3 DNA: TGCGCCAGCAGCTTAGGGGGAGGGGCGGATACGCAGTATTTT.

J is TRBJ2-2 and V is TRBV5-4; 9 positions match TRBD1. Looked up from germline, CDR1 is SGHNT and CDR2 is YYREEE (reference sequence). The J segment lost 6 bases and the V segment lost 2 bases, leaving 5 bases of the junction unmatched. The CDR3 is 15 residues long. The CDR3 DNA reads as TGTGCCAGCAGCTTTCTGACAGGGGGGGCCGGGGAGCTGTTTTTT. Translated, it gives CASSFLTGGAGELFF.

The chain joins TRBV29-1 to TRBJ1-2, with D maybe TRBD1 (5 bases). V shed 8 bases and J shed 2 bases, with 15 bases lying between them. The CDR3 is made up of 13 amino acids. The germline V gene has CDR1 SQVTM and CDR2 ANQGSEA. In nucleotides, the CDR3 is TGCAGCCATGGGGGGGAGGGGAACTATGGCTACACCTTC. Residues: CSHGGEGNYGYTF.

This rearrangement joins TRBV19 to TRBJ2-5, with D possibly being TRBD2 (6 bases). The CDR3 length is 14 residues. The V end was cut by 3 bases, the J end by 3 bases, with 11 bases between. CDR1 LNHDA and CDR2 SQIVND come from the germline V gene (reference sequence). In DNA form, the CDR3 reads TGTGCCAGTAGTATCCTAGGCGGGGAAGAGACCCAGTACTTC. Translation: CASSILGGEETQYF.

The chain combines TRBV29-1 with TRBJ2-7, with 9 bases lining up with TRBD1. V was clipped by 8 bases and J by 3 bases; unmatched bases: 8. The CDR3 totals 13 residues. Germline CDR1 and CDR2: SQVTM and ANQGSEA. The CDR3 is CSTTGTGFYEQYF. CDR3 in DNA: TGCAGCACAACCGGGACAGGGTTCTACGAGCAGTACTTC.

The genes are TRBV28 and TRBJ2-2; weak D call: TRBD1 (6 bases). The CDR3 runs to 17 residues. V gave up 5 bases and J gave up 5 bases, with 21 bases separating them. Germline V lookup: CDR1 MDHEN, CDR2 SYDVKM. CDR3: CASSRPAVGRGTGELFF. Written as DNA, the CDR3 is TGTGCCAGCAGTCGACCCGCCGTGGGCAGGGGAACCGGGGAGCTGTTTTTT.

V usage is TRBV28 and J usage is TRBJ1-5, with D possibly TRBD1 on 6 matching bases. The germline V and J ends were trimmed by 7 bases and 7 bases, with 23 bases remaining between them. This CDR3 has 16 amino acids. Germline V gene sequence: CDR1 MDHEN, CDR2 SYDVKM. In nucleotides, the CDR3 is TGTGCCAGCACCCTCCTAGCCGGGGGGCTGGGACAGCCCCAGCATTTT. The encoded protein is CASTLLAGGLGQPQHF.

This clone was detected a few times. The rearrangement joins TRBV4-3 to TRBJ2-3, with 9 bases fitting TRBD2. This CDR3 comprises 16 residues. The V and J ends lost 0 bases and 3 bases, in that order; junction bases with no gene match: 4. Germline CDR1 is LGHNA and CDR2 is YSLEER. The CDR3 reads CASSQELAGGTDTQYF. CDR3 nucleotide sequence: TGCGCCAGCAGCCAAGAGTTGGCGGGGGGGACAGATACGCAGTATTTT.

The CDR3 sequence is CASSLLGLATYEQYF. The CDR3 DNA is TGTGCCAGCAGCCTACTGGGCCTAGCCACCTACGAGCAGTACTTC. The V and J genes are TRBV11-2 and TRBJ2-7, with D possibly matching TRBD2 (5 bases). CDR1 and CDR2 from the germline V gene are SGHAT and FQNNGV. The CDR3 sequence is 15 residues long. Trimming stripped 5 bases from V and 2 bases from J, with 16 bases between.

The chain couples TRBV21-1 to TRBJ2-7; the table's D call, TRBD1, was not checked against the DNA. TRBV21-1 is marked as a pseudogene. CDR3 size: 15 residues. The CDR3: CASSKPLGDNYEQYF. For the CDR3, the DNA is TGTGCCAGCAGCAAACCTTTGGGGGACAACTACGAGCAGTACTTC.

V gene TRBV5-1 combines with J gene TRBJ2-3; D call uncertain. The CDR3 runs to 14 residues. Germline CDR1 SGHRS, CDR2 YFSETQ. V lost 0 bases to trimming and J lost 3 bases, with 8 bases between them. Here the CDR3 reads CASSLVVTTDTQYF. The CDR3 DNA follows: TGCGCCAGCAGCTTGGTTGTTACTACAGATACGCAGTATTTT.

DNA for the CDR3: TGCGCCAGCAGCTTAGGGGGCCTCCAAGAGACCCAGTACTTC. As protein: CASSLGGLQETQYF. The chain employs TRBV5-1 and TRBJ2-5; 7 bases match TRBD1. The CDR3 covers 14 residues. The V gene end was trimmed by 2 bases and the J gene end by 1 base; junction bases not matched to a gene: 2. From germline, CDR1 is SGHRS and CDR2 YFSETQ.

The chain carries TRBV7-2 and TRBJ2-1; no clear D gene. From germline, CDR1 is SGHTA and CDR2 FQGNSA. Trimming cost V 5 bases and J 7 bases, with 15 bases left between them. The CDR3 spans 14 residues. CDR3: CASSVRSQVNEQFF. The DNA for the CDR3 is TGTGCCAGCAGCGTTAGGTCTCAGGTGAATGAGCAGTTCTTC.

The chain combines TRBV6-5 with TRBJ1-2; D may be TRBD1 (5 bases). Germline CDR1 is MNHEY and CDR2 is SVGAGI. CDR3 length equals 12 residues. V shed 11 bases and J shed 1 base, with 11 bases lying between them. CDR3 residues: CASVDSNYGYTF. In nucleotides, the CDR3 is TGTGCCTCCGTCGACAGTAACTATGGCTACACCTTC.

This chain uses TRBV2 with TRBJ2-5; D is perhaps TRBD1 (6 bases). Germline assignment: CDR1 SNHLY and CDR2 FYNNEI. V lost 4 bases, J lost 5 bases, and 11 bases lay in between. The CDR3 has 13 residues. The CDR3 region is CASSATGQETQYF. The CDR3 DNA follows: TGTGCCAGCAGTGCCACAGGGCAGGAGACCCAGTACTTC.

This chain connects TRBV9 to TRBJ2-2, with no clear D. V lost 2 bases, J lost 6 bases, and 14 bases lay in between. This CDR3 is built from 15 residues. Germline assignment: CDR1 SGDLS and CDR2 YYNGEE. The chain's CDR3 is CASSVGNSGSGELFF. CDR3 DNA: TGTGCCAGCAGCGTTGGCAATTCAGGCTCCGGGGAGCTGTTTTTT.

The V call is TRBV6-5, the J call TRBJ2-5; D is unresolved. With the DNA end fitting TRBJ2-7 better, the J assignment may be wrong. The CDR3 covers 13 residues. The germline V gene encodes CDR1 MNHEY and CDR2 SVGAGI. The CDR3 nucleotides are TGTGCCAGCAGTCCCTCTCTGTCCTACGAGCAGTACTTC. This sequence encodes CASSPSLSYEQYF.

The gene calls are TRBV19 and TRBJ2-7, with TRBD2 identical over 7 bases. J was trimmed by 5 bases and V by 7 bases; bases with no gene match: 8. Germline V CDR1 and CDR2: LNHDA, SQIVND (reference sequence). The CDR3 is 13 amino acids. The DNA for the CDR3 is TGTGCCAGTACCAGCGGGATTTGGAACGAGCAGTACTTC. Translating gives CASTSGIWNEQYF.

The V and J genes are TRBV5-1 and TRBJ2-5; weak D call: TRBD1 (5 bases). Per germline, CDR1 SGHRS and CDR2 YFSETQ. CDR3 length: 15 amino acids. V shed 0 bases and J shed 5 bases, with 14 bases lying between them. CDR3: CASSLAGRGWETQYF. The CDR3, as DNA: TGCGCCAGCAGCTTGGCGGGTAGGGGTTGGGAGACCCAGTACTTC.

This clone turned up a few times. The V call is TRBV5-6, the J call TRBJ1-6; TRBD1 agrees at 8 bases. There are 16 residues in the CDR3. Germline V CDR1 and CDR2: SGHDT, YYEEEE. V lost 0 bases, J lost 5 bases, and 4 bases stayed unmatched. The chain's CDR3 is CASSLEPGQDNSPLHF. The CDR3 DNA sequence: TGTGCCAGCAGCTTGGAACCGGGACAGGATAATTCACCCCTCCACTTT.